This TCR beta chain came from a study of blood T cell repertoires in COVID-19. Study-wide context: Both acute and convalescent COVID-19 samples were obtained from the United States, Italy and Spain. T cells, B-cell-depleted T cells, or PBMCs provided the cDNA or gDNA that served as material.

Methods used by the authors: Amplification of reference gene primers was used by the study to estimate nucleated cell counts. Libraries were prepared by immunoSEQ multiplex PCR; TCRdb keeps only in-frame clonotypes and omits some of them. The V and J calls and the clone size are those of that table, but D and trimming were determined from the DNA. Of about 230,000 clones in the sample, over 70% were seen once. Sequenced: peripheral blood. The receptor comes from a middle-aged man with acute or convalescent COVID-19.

Here the CDR3 reads CASSLESGIYGYTF. Written as DNA, the CDR3 is TGTGCCAGCAGCTTAGAGTCCGGTATCTATGGCTACACCTTC. The chain couples TRBV7-2 to TRBJ1-2; D unclear. V dropped 1 base and J dropped 4 bases, with 10 bases sitting between them. Germline CDR1 and CDR2: SGHTA and FQGNSA. The CDR3 contains 14 residues.